This T cell receptor (beta chain) was recovered during a study of blood T cell repertoires in COVID-19. Study context: From the United States, Italy and Spain came samples of acute and convalescent COVID-19. Sources were T cells, B-cell-depleted T cells, or PBMCs; the material itself was cDNA or gDNA.

Between the trimmed V and J ends, which lost 0 bases and 0 bases, there was a span of 9 bases. This CDR3 is built from 16 residues. Germline-derived CDR1 and CDR2 are SGHRS and YFSETQ. Original data processing: Scientists estimated how many nucleated cells there were by amplifying reference gene primers. Assay used: immunoSEQ multiplex PCR; TCRdb lists only in-frame clones, some missing. Clone size and the V and J calls come from that table; the DNA yielded D and trimming. The data show roughly 100,000 clones, 80% to 90% seen once. The sample was peripheral blood. The chain carries TRBV5-1 and TRBJ2-2, with D possibly being TRBD2 (6 bases). This clonotype was obtained from a woman of 80 years or more with active COVID-19. CDR3 nucleotides: TGCGCCAGCAGCTTGGCCGCTAGCGCGAACACCGGGGAGCTGTTTTTT. Protein sequence: CASSLAASANTGELFF.